This T cell receptor (beta chain) was captured by sequencing in a study of shared clonotypes between healthy human individuals. This clone was recorded a few times. Sorted-subset replicate PCRs used 200 to 250 ng DNA, about 30,000 T cell genomes. TCRdb's table, derived via immunoSEQ multiplex PCR, lists solely in-frame clones and lacks some. The profile shows some 1.1 million clones, approximately 75% of them singletons. The CDR3 totals 17 residues. V lost 1 base, J lost 0 bases, and 10 bases lay in between. Germline V gives CDR1 SGHVS, CDR2 FQNEAQ. V and J are TRBV7-8 and TRBJ2-6, with D possibly being TRBD1 (5 bases). The TCR sequence derives from a man aged 18 to 35 in good health. Some clones in this sample may be carry-over from other donors' samples. Sequenced material: memory CD4+ T cells from PBMCs. As to subset: CD45RA-negative fraction. The CDR3 is CASSLVGATSGANVLTF. The CDR3 region has the DNA TGTGCCAGCAGCTTAGTTGGGGCGACCTCTGGGGCCAACGTCCTGACTTTC.